This TCR beta chain was recorded in a study of blood T cell repertoires in COVID-19. Study-level background: Italy, Spain and the United States were the sources of the convalescent and acute COVID-19 samples.

Authors' data handling: Nucleated cell number was recorded as an estimate derived from reference gene primer amplification. Method: immunoSEQ multiplex PCR; TCRdb's copy keeps in-frame clones and lacks some. From that table come the V and J calls and clone size; the DNA was used to work out D and trimming. The table records around 260,000 clones, approximately 92% of them present only once. While infection was still active, Seattle patients were enrolled and then followed longitudinally. V was pared by 2 bases and J by 4 bases, with 15 bases between. This CDR3 contains 15 residues. Looked up from germline, CDR1 is MGHRA and CDR2 is YSYEKL.

The genes are TRBV4-1 and TRBJ2-7, with D maybe TRBD1 (6 bases). Specimen: peripheral blood. The source of this sequence is a person aged 18 to 35 with COVID-19, enrolled during active disease. DNA for the CDR3: TGCGCCAGCAGCCAACCCGGGACATCAGATTACGAGCAGTACTTC. It specifies CASSQPGTSDYEQYF.